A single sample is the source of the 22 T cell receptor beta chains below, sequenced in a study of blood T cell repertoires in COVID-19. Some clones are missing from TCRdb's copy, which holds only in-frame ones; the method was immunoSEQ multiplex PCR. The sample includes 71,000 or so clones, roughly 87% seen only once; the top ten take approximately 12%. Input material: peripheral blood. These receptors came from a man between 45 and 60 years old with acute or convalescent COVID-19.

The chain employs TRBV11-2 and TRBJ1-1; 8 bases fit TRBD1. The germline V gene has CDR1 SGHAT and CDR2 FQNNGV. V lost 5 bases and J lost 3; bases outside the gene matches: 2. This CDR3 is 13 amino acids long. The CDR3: CASSLQGDTEAFF. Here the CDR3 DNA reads TGTGCCAGCAGCCTACAGGGGGACACTGAAGCTTTCTTT.

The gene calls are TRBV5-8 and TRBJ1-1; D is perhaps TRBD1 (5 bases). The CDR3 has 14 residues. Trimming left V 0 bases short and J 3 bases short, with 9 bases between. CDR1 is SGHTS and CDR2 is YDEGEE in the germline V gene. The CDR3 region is CASSLAGRDTEAFF. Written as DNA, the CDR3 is TGTGCCAGCAGCTTGGCAGGGAGGGACACTGAAGCTTTCTTT.

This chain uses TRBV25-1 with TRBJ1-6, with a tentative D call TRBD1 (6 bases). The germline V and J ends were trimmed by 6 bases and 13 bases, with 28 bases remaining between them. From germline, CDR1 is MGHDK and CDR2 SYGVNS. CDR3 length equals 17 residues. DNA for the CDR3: TGTGCCAGCAGCTCCGACCTTCTAGCAGGGGCCCTGACCCCCCTCCACTTT. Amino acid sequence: CASSSDLLAGALTPLHF.

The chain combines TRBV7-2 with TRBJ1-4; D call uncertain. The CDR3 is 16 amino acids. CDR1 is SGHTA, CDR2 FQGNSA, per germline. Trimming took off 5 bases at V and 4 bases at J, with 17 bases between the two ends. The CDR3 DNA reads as TGTGCCAGCAGCGCGAGGCCGGGAAACAATAATGAAAAACTGTTTTTT. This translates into CASSARPGNNNEKLFF.

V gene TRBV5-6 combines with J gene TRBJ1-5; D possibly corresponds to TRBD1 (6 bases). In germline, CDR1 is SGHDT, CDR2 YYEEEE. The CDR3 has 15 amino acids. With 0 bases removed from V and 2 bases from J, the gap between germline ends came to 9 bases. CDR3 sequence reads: CASSLAGGRNQPQHF. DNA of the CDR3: TGTGCCAGCAGCTTGGCTGGGGGCCGCAATCAGCCCCAGCATTTT.

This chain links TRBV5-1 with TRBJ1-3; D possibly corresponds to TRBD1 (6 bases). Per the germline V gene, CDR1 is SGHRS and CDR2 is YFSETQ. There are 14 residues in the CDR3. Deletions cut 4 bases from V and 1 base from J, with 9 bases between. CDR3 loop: CASSVGQSGNTIYF. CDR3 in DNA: TGCGCCAGCAGCGTAGGACAGTCTGGAAACACCATATATTTT.

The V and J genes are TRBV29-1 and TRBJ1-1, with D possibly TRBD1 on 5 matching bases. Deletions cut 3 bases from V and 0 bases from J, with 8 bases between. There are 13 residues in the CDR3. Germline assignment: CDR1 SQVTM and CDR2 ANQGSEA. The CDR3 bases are TGCAGCGTTGACCGACAGATGAACACTGAAGCTTTCTTT. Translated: CSVDRQMNTEAFF. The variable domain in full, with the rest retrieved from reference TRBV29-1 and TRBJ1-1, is SAVISQKPSRDICQRGTSLTIQCQVDSQVTMMFWYRQQPGQSLTLIATANQGSEATYESGFVIDKFPISRPNLTFSTLTVSNMSPEDSSIYLCSVDRQMNTEAFFGQGTRLTVV.

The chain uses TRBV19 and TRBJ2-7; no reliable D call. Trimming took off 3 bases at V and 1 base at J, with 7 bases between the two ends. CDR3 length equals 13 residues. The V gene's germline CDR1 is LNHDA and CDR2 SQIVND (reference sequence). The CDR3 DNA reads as TGTGCCAGTAGTATGTTCATTTCCTACGAGCAGTACTTC. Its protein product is CASSMFISYEQYF.

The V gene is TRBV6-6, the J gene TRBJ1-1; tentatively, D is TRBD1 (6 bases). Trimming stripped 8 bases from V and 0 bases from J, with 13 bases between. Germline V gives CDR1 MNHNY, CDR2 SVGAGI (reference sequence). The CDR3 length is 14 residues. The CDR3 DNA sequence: TGTGCCAGCGAAAGCAGGGGACTGAACACTGAAGCTTTCTTT. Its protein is CASESRGLNTEAFF.

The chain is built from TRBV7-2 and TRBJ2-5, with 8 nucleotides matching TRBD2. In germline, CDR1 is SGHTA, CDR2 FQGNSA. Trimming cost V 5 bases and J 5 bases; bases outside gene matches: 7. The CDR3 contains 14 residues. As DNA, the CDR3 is TGTGCCAGCAGCCGGGGGGGGCTTAAGGAGACCCAGTACTTC. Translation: CASSRGGLKETQYF.

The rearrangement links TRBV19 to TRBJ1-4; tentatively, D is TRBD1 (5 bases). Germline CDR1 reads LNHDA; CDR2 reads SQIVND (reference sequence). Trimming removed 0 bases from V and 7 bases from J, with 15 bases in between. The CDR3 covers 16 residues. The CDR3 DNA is TGTGCCAGTAGTATAGATGGTAGAAGGGGATCTGAAAAACTGTTTTTT. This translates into CASSIDGRRGSEKLFF.

The CDR3 bases are TGTGCCAGCAGCATCCGGGACAAGAACAATGAGCAGTTCTTC. Amino acid sequence: CASSIRDKNNEQFF. This sequence joins TRBV11-3 and TRBJ2-1, with D possibly TRBD1 on 6 matching bases. Germline assignment: CDR1 SGHNT and CDR2 YENEEA. The V gene lost 5 bases and the J gene lost 5 bases, with 13 bases spanning the gap. The CDR3 extends over 14 amino acids. The entire variable domain, with the rest obtained from reference TRBV11-3 and TRBJ2-1, is as follows: EAGVVQSPRYKIIEKKQPVAFWCNPISGHNTLYWYLQNLGQGPELLIRYENEEAVDDSQLPKDRFSAERLKGVDSTLKIQPAELGDSAVYLCASSIRDKNNEQFFGPGTRLTVL.

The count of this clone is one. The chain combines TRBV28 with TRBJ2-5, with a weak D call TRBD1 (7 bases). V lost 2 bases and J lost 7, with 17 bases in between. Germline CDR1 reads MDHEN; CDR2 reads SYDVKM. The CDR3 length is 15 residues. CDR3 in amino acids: CASSLPRQGGGTQYF. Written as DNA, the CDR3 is TGTGCCAGCAGTTTACCTCGACAGGGAGGAGGGACCCAGTACTTC.

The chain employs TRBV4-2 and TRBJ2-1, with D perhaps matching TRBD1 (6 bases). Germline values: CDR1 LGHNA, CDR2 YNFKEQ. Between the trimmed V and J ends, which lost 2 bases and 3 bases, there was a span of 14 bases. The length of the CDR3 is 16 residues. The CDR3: CASSQTGTLIYNEQFF. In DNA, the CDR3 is TGTGCCAGCAGCCAAACCGGGACACTGATCTACAATGAGCAGTTCTTC.

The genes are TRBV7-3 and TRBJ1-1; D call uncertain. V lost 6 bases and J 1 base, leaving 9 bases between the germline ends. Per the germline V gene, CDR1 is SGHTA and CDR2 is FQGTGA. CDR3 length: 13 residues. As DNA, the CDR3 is TGTGCCAGCAGTTCACAGCCGAACACTGAAGCTTTCTTT. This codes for CASSSQPNTEAFF. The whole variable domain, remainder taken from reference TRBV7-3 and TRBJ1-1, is GAGVSQTPSNKVTEKGKYVELRCDPISGHTALYWYRQSLGQGPEFLIYFQGTGAADDSGLPNDRFFAVRPEGSVSTLKIQRTERGDSAVYLCASSSQPNTEAFFGQGTRLTVV.

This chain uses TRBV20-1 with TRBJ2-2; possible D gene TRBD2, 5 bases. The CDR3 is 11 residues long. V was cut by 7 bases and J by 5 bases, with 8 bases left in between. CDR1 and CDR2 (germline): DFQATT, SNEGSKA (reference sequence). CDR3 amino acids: CSGGSTGELFF. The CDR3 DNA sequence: TGCAGTGGAGGGTCGACCGGGGAGCTGTTTTTT.

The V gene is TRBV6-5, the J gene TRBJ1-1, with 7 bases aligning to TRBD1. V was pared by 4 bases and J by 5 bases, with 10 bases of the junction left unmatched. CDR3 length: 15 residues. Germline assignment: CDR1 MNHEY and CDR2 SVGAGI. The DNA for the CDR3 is TGTGCCAGCAGTTTGAATAGGGGGCCGAAGACTGAAGCTTTCTTT. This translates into CASSLNRGPKTEAFF.

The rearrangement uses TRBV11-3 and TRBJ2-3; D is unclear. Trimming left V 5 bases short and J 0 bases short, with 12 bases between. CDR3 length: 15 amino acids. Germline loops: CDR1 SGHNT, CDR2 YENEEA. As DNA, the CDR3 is TGTGCCAGCAGCCCCCGGTCTACTAGCACAGATACGCAGTATTTT. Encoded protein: CASSPRSTSTDTQYF.

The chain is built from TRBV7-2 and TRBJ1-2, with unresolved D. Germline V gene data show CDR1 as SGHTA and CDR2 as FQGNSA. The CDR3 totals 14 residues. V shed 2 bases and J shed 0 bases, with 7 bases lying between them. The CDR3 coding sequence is TGTGCCAGCAGCTTATTGGCCACTAACTATGGCTACACCTTC. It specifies CASSLLATNYGYTF.

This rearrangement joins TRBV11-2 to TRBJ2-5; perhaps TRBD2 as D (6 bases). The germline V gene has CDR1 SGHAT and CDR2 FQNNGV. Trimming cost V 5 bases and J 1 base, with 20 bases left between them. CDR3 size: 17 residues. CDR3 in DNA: TGTGCCAGCAGCCCCGCTGGGGCTAGCGTTCGCCAAGAGACCCAGTACTTC. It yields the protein CASSPAGASVRQETQYF.

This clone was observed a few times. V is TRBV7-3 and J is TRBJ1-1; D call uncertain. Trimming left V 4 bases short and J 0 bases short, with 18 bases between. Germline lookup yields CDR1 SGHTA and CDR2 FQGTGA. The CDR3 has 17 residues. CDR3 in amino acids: CASSSRGRKIMNTEAFF. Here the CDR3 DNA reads TGTGCCAGCAGCTCGAGAGGCCGCAAAATCATGAACACTGAAGCTTTCTTT.

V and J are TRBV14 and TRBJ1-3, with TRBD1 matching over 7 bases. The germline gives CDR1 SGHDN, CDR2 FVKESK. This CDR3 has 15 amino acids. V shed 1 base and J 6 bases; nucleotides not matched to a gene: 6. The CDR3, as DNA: TGTGCCAGCAGCCAAGCCGGGACAGTCCCAAACACCATATATTTT. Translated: CASSQAGTVPNTIYF.